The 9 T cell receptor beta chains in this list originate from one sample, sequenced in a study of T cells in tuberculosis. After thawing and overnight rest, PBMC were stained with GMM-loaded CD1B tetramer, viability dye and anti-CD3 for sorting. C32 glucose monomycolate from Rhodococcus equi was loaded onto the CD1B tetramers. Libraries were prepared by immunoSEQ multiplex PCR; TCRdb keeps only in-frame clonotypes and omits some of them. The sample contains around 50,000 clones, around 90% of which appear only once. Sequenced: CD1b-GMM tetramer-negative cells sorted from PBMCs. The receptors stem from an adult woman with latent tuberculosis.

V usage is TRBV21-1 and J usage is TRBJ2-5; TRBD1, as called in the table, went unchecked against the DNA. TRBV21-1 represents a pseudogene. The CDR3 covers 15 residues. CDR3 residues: CASSTRDRGQETQYF. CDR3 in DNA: TGTGCCAGCAGCACCAGGGACAGGGGCCAAGAGACCCAGTACTTC.

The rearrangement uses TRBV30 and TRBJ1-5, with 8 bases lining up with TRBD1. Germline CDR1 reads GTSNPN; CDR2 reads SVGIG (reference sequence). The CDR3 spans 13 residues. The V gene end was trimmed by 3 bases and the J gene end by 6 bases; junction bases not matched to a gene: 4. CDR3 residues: CAWSQGASQPQHF. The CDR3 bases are TGTGCCTGGAGCCAGGGGGCAAGTCAGCCCCAGCATTTT.

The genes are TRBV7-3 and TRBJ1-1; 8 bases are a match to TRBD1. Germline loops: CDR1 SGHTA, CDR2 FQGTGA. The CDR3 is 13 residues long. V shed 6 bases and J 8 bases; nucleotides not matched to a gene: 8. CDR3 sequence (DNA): TGTGCCAGCAGTTCGCGGACAGGGTCGGAAGCTTTCTTT. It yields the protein CASSSRTGSEAFF. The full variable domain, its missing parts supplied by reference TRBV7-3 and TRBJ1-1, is GAGVSQTPSNKVTEKGKYVELRCDPISGHTALYWYRQSLGQGPEFLIYFQGTGAADDSGLPNDRFFAVRPEGSVSTLKIQRTERGDSAVYLCASSSRTGSEAFFGQGTRLTVV.

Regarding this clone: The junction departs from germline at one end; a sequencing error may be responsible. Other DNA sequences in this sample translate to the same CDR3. The CDR3 protein is CASSFRVSRANEKLFF. Here the CDR3 DNA reads TGTGCCAGCAGCTTCCGGGTCTCGAGGGCCAATGAAAAACTGTTTTTC. This sequence joins TRBV7-9 and TRBJ1-4, with D hard to call. Per germline, CDR1 SEHNR and CDR2 FQNEAQ (reference sequence). The CDR3 is 16 amino acids.

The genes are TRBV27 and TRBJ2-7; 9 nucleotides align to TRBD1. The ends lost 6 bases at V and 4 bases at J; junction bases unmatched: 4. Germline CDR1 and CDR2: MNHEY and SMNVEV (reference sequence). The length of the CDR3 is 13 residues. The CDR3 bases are TGTGCCAGCAGCTGGGACAGGGAGTACGAGCAGTACTTC. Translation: CASSWDREYEQYF.

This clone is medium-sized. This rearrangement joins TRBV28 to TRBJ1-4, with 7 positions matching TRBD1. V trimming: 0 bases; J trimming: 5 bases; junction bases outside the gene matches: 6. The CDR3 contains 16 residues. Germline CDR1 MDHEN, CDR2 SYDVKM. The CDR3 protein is CASSLWGTELNEKLFF. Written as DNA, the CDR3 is TGTGCCAGCAGTTTATGGGGGACAGAACTAAATGAAAAACTGTTTTTT.

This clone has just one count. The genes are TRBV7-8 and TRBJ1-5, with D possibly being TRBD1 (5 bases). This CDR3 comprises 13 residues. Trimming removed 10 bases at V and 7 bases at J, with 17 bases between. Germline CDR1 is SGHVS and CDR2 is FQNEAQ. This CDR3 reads CATSGRQGQPQHF. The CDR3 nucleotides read TGTGCCACGTCGGGGAGGCAGGGCCAGCCCCAGCATTTT.

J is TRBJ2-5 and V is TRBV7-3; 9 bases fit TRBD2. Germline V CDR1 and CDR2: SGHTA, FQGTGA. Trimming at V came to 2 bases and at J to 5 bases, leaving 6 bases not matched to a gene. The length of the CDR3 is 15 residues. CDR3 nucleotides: TGTGCCAGCAGCTTAGGCGGGGGGGCCCAGGAGACCCAGTACTTC. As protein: CASSLGGGAQETQYF.

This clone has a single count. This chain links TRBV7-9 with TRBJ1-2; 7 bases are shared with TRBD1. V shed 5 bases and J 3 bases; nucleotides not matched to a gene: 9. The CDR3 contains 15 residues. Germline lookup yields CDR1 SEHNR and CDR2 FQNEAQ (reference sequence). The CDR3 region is CASSPAPDRDYGYTF. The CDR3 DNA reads TGTGCCAGCAGCCCCGCCCCAGACAGGGACTATGGCTACACCTTC.